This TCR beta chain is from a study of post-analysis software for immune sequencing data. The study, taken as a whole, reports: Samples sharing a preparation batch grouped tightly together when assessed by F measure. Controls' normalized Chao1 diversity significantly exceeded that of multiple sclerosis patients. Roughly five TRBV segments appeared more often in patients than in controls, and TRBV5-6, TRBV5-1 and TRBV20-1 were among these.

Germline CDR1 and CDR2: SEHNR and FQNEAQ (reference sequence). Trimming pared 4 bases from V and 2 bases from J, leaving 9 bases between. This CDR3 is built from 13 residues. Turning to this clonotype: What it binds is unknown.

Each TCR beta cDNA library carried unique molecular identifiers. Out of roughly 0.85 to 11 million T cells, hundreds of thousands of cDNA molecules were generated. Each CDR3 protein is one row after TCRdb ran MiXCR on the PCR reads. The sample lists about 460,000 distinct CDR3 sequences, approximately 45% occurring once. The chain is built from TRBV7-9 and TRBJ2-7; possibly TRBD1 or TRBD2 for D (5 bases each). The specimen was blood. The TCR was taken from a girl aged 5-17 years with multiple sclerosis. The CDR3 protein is CASSSRDPYEQYF. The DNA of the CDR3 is TGTGCCAGCAGCTCCAGGGACCCCTACGAGCAGTACTTC.